A single sample is the source of the 3 T cell receptor beta chains below, sequenced in a study of T cell repertoires in cytomegalovirus infection. Using its own MiXCR run on the reads, TCRdb lists one record per CDR3 protein. Among more than 500,000 distinct CDR3 sequences listed, about 15% were seen once. The sample comprised CD8+ T cells from PBMCs. These TCRs come from a human donor in good health (CMV status not recorded). Some clones in this sample may be carry-over from other donors' samples.

This clonotype was seen many times. The genes are TRBV7-9 and TRBJ2-3, with a tentative D call TRBD1 (5 bases). V was cut by 6 bases and J by 3 bases, with 22 bases left in between. Germline assignment: CDR1 SEHNR and CDR2 FQNEAQ (reference sequence). The CDR3 is 17 residues long. The DNA of the CDR3 is TGTGCCAGCAGGACCTCGTTTGACAGTTCCCTGACAGATACGCAGTATTTT. It translates to CASRTSFDSSLTDTQYF.

This clonotype was seen a handful of times. As DNA, the CDR3 is TGTGCCAAGTCCCCGCAACTTTTACTAGCGGGGGGGAAGAATGAGCAGTTCTTC. Amino acid sequence: CAKSPQLLLAGGKNEQFF. The chain combines TRBV2 with TRBJ2-1; the match to TRBD2 covers 13 bases. V was pared by 10 bases and J by 7 bases, with 19 bases of the junction left unmatched. Germline loops: CDR1 SNHLY, CDR2 FYNNEI. CDR3 length: 18 amino acids.

This clonotype was picked up many times. The CDR3 does not close with the conserved phenylalanine or tryptophan, likely indicating a read error. The V and J genes are TRBV6-1 and TRBJ1-2; D remains ambiguous. The CDR3 is made up of 14 amino acids. Germline values: CDR1 MNHNS, CDR2 SASEGT. V lost 1 base and J lost 1, with 7 bases in between. The CDR3 DNA reads TGTGCCAGCAGTGAAGTGTACAGTAACTATGGCTACACCCTC. It yields the protein CASSEVYSNYGYTL.